This TCR beta chain was identified in a study of technical replicates of blood from a handful of donors. Produced via immunoSEQ multiplex PCR; TCRdb's table is partial and in-frame only. The table records just over 80,000 clones, 90% to 98% of them present only once. V lost 6 bases, J lost 10 bases, and 18 bases lay in between. Germline V gene sequence: CDR1 SQVTM, CDR2 ANQGSEA. This CDR3 has 12 residues. Source material: T cells isolated from PBMCs. The TCR was taken from a human donor in good health. This chain links TRBV29-1 with TRBJ1-1; maybe TRBD1 (5 bases). CDR3 nucleotides: TGCAGCGTCCAGTCATTCCGGGACTCAGCTTTCTTT. Amino acids: CSVQSFRDSAFF.